This entry features one T cell receptor beta chain sequence. TCRdb keeps only in-frame clones here, not all; method: immunoSEQ multiplex PCR. The sample includes around 61,000 clones, around nine tenths seen only once; the top ten take roughly 5.2%. This entry comes from a study of T cell changes during pregnancy in multiple sclerosis. Germline V gives CDR1 MNHEY, CDR2 SMNVEV (reference sequence). This CDR3 has 16 amino acids. J gave up 0 bases and V 0 bases, and 3 bases lay outside the gene matches. This TCR came from a human donor whose cells served as feeder cells for cultures in a pregnancy study. Sequencing was done on a sample of peripheral blood from another person, used as feeder cells. This sequence joins TRBV27 and TRBJ1-2, with 8 bases aligning to TRBD1. The CDR3 region has the DNA TGTGCCAGCAGTTTATCCAGGGGGCAAACTAACTATGGCTACACCTTC. It codes for CASSLSRGQTNYGYTF.